Presented here are 3 T cell receptor beta chains from one specimen sequenced in a study of T and B cells in COVID-19 patients. Blood genomic DNA input for TRB amplification was roughly 220-500 ng. TRB rearrangements were amplified by multiplex PCR with BIOMED2 TRB-A/B primers. TCRdb reanalysed the multiplex PCR reads using MiXCR and keeps one entry per CDR3 protein. This table holds 5,000 to 6,000 distinct CDR3 sequences, 27% found once. Sequencing was performed on blood. Receptors originate from a human donor with active COVID-19.

This clonotype is classed as medium-sized (0.01 to 0.1%). The chain joins TRBV19 to TRBJ1-2; TRBD1 aligns across 10 bases. The CDR3 is made up of 15 amino acids. V gave up 5 bases and J gave up 4 bases; unmatched junction bases: 7. CDR1 and CDR2 from the germline V gene are LNHDA and SQIVND (reference sequence). CDR3 sequence (DNA): TGTGCCAGTAGTTCCGAAGGACAGGGGGGCTATGGCTACACCTTC. Its protein product is CASSSEGQGGYGYTF.

This rearrangement joins TRBV9 to TRBJ1-1; D uncertain. The germline CDR1 and CDR2 sequences are SGDLS and YYNGEE. V was cut by 4 bases and J by 5 bases, with 15 bases left in between. This CDR3 spans 14 amino acids. CDR3: CASSKTSRRTEAFF. The DNA of the CDR3 is TGTGCCAGCAGCAAGACATCTCGGAGAACTGAAGCTTTCTTT.

About this clonotype itself: A much larger clone differs by one base, so this may be a read error. The genes are TRBV7-4 and TRBJ2-5; possibly TRBD1 for D (5 bases). The CDR3 sequence is 13 residues long. Germline assignment: CDR1 SGHVT and CDR2 SQSDAQ. Here the CDR3 reads CASSLSRVETRYF. The CDR3 coding sequence is TGTGCCAGCAGTTTATCCAGGGTCGAGACCCGGTACTTC.